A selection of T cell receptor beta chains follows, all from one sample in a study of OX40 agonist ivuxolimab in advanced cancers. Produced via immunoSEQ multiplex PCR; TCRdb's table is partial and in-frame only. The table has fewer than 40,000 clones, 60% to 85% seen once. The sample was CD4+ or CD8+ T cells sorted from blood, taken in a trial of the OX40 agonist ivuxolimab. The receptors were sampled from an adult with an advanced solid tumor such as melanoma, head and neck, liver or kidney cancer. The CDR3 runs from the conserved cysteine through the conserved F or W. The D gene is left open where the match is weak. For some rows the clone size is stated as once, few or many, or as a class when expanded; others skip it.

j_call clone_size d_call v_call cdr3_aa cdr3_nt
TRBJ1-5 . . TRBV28 CASSFQLVTQPQHF TGTGCCAGCAGTTTTCAGTTAGTGACTCAGCCCCAGCATTTT
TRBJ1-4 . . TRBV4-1 CASSLLTREKLFF TGCGCCAGCAGCCTCTTGACCCGGGAAAAACTGTTTTTT
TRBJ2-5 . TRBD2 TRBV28 CASSSGLAGEETQYF TGTGCCAGCAGTTCGGGACTAGCGGGGGAAGAGACCCAGTACTTC
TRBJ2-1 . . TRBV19 CASRLEGTSSYNEQFF TGTGCCAGTAGGTTAGAGGGCACAAGCTCCTACAATGAGCAGTTCTTC
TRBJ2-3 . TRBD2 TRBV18 CASSPGLAGTDTQYF TGTGCCAGCTCACCGGGACTAGCGGGGACAGATACGCAGTATTTT
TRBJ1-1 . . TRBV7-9 CASTLGVGNTEAFF TGTGCCAGCACCCTTGGTGTGGGGAACACTGAAGCTTTCTTT
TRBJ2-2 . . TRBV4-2 CASSRAELNTGELFF TGTGCCAGCAGCCGGGCAGAACTGAACACCGGGGAGCTGTTTTTT
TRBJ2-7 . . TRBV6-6 CASSYRIIYEQYF TGTGCCAGCAGTTACAGGATTATTTACGAGCAGTACTTC
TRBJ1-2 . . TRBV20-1 CSASSALTYTF TGCAGTGCTAGTTCGGCTCTGACTTACACCTTC
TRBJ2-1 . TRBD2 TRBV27 CASSSPSNRGGLYNEQFF TGTGCCAGCAGTTCGCCAAGTAATCGGGGGGGCCTCTACAATGAGCAGTTCTTC
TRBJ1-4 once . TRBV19 CASSLGIKDEKLFF TGTGCCAGTAGTCTCGGGATTAAGGATGAAAAACTGTTTTTT
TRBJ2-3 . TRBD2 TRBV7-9 CASSARLAGAPDTQYF TGTGCCAGCAGCGCACGACTAGCGGGGGCACCAGATACGCAGTATTTT
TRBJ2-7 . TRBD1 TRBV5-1 CASSLDRGYEQYF TGCGCCAGCAGCTTAGACAGGGGCTACGAGCAGTACTTC
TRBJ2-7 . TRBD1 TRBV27 CASSPITGTGTYEQYF TGTGCCAGCAGTCCCATAACCGGGACAGGAACCTACGAGCAGTACTTC
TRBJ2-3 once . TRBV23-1 CASSRGTDTQYF TGCGCCAGCAGTCGGGGGACAGATACGCAGTATTTT
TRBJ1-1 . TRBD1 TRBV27 CASSLSARTGNTEAFF TGTGCCAGCAGTTTAAGTGCCCGGACAGGGAACACTGAAGCTTTCTTT
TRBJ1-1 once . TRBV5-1 CASSLGAGKSDTEAFF TGCGCCAGCAGCTTGGGGGCCGGGAAGTCGGACACTGAAGCTTTCTTT
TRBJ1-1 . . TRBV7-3 CASSFSLFMNTEAFF TGTGCCAGCAGCTTTTCCCTGTTCATGAACACTGAAGCTTTCTTT
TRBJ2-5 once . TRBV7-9 CASSRLANQETQYF TGTGCCAGCAGTCGATTAGCGAACCAAGAGACCCAGTACTTC